Below, one TCR beta chain is given with its context. Antigen unknown. Mismatch with germline at one junction end may stem from a read error. By flow cytometry, patients selected for sequencing had shown an expansion of CD8+CD57+ cells. The sample belongs to a study of CD8+CD57+ T cells in acquired aplastic anemia. Findings of the study overall: Simpson's diversity of CD8+ cells was not significantly different in patients compared with controls.

Investigators profiled TCR beta VDJ and CDR3 from genomic DNA template. TCRdb processed the reads anew with MiXCR; each CDR3 protein has one entry. The profile shows more than 200,000 distinct CDR3 sequences, over 40% of them singletons. The receptor was derived from a human donor with aplastic anemia. Input material: sorted CD4+, CD8+, or CD8+CD57+ T cells (not recorded which) from PBMCs.

The CDR3: CASSLDRYQPQHF. DNA of the CDR3: TGTGCTAGCAGCTTAGATCGCTATCAGCCCCAGCATTTT. J is TRBJ1-5 and V is TRBV7-9; D unresolved. From germline, CDR1 is SEHNR and CDR2 FQNEAQ (reference sequence). CDR3 length equals 13 residues.